The 26 T cell receptor beta chains given below trace back to one sample, sequenced in a study of vaccination effects on CD4 cells after COVID-19. Generated by immunoSEQ multiplex PCR, the TCRdb table keeps only in-frame clones and is missing some. The sample contains tens of thousands of clones, more than 70% of which appear only once. Which antigens these TCRs recognize remains unknown. Peptide-pool stimulation followed by sequencing identified expanded antigen-specific CD4+ clonotypes in the ViraFEST assay. Following 10 days of culture, CD4+ T cells were isolated. Vaccinated recipients, who were negative for nucleocapsid antibodies, had no history of SARS-CoV-2 infection. The material was CD4+ T cells from PBMCs cultured with HCoV-OC43 spike peptides, obtained before COVID-19 vaccination. The subset: HCoV-OC43 spike overlapping peptide pool stimulation. These receptors all come from a human donor who received a COVID-19 vaccine.

In this sample, this clone turned up once. The J gene is TRBJ2-1, the V gene TRBV9; D gene unclear. With 2 bases removed from V and 10 bases from J, the gap between germline ends came to 16 bases. The CDR3 sequence is 14 residues long. Germline CDR1 and CDR2: SGDLS and YYNGEE. The CDR3 protein is CASSVVVGSGEQFF. CDR3 bases: TGTGCCAGCAGCGTGGTGGTAGGTAGTGGGGAGCAGTTCTTC.

The rearrangement uses TRBV11-1 and TRBJ2-3; either TRBD1 or TRBD2 may fit D (5 bases each). In germline, CDR1 is SGHAT, CDR2 FQDESV (reference sequence). CDR3 length: 16 amino acids. With 6 bases removed from V and 2 bases from J, the gap between germline ends came to 18 bases. Here the CDR3 DNA reads TGTGCCAGCAGATTACCCGGGACCTATGACACAGATACGCAGTATTTT. Translated, it gives CASRLPGTYDTDTQYF. The full variable domain, its missing parts supplied by reference TRBV11-1 and TRBJ2-3, is EAEVAQSPRYKITEKSQAVAFWCDPISGHATLYWYRQILGQGPELLVQFQDESVVDDSQLPKDRFSAERLKGVDSTLKIQPAELGDSAMYLCASRLPGTYDTDTQYFGPGTRLTVL.

Points on this clone: An end of the junction differs from the germline gene, which may be a read error. The gene calls are TRBV12-3 or TRBV12-4 and TRBJ2-4, with unresolved D. This CDR3 has 11 residues. CDR3 sequence (DNA): TGTGCCAGCAGTTCCCCCTCCCGATTAGACTTC. As protein: CASSSPSRLDF.

The V gene is TRBV7-2, the J gene TRBJ2-5; D possibly matches TRBD1 or TRBD2 (6 bases each). Trimming pared 2 bases from V and 2 bases from J, leaving 12 bases between. The CDR3 has 15 amino acids. CDR1 and CDR2 from the germline V gene are SGHTA and FQGNSA. Written as DNA, the CDR3 is TGTGCCAGCAGCTTATACGGGGGCAGTCAAGAGACCCAGTACTTC. This translates into CASSLYGGSQETQYF. The complete variable domain, with remaining parts taken from reference TRBV7-2 and TRBJ2-5, reads GAGVSQSPSNKVTEKGKDVELRCDPISGHTALYWYRQSLGQGLEFLIYFQGNSAPDKSGLPSDRFSAERTGGSVSTLTIQRTQQEDSAVYLCASSLYGGSQETQYFGPGTRLLVL.

This chain uses TRBV7-2 with TRBJ1-1; D perhaps matches TRBD1 (6 bases). CDR3 length: 14 residues. V lost 2 bases to trimming and J lost 11 bases, with 18 bases between them. Germline CDR1 reads SGHTA; CDR2 reads FQGNSA. CDR3 bases: TGTGCCAGCAGCTTATATCAGGGGCTCTTTTGGGCTTTCTTT. It translates to CASSLYQGLFWAFF. The entire variable domain, with the rest obtained from reference TRBV7-2 and TRBJ1-1, is as follows: GAGVSQSPSNKVTEKGKDVELRCDPISGHTALYWYRQSLGQGLEFLIYFQGNSAPDKSGLPSDRFSAERTGGSVSTLTIQRTQQEDSAVYLCASSLYQGLFWAFFGQGTRLTVV.

CDR3 nucleotide sequence: TGTGCCAGCTCACCAGCAGGGACGGAGACCCAGTACTTC. Encoded protein: CASSPAGTETQYF. The V and J genes are TRBV18 and TRBJ2-5; D tentatively fits TRBD1 or TRBD2 (5 bases each). The germline gives CDR1 KGHSH, CDR2 LQKENI. The CDR3 has 13 residues. Trimming pared 2 bases from V and 5 bases from J, leaving 9 bases between. Full variable domain (missing parts from reference TRBV18 and TRBJ2-5): NAGVMQNPRHLVRRRGQEARLRCSPMKGHSHVYWYRQLPEEGLKFMVYLQKENIIDESGMPKERFSAEFPKEGPSILRIQQVVRGDSAAYFCASSPAGTETQYFGPGTRLLVL.

The V and J genes are TRBV19 and TRBJ2-3; 8 nucleotides match TRBD2. CDR3 length equals 18 residues. The V and J ends lost 8 bases and 0 bases, in that order; junction bases with no gene match: 16. CDR1 is LNHDA, CDR2 SQIVND, per germline (reference sequence). This CDR3 reads CASQPSLAGRPSTDTQYF. CDR3 in DNA: TGTGCCAGTCAACCTTCCTTAGCGGGGCGCCCTAGCACAGATACGCAGTATTTT.

This rearrangement joins TRBV7-2 to TRBJ1-5; D is perhaps TRBD1 (5 bases). V lost 11 bases and J 4 bases, leaving 15 bases between the germline ends. The germline V gene encodes CDR1 SGHTA and CDR2 FQGNSA. The CDR3 sequence is 13 residues long. CDR3: CAVSGTVNQPQHF. In DNA, the CDR3 is TGTGCCGTTTCCGGGACGGTGAATCAGCCCCAGCATTTT.

The chain couples TRBV4-1 to TRBJ1-5; TRBD1 matches at 7 bases. Germline CDR1 reads MGHRA; CDR2 reads YSYEKL. J gave up 4 bases and V 8 bases, and 11 bases lay outside the gene matches. This CDR3 spans 15 amino acids. CDR3: CASGIKTGVNQPQHF. Here the CDR3 DNA reads TGCGCCAGCGGGATAAAAACAGGGGTTAATCAGCCCCAGCATTTT.

This clone was picked up a small number of times. V is TRBV7-9 and J is TRBJ1-5, with 9 bases identical to TRBD1. V shed 2 bases and J 3 bases; nucleotides not matched to a gene: 5. The CDR3 runs 16 residues. CDR1 is SEHNR and CDR2 is FQNEAQ in the germline V gene (reference sequence). CDR3 DNA sequence: TGTGCCAGCAGCTTACAGGGACAGGGTACCAATCAGCCCCAGCATTTT. Its translation is CASSLQGQGTNQPQHF.

CDR3: CASSPSTDTQYF. Written as DNA, the CDR3 is TGTGCCAGTAGTCCTTCCACAGATACGCAGTATTTT. V and J are TRBV19 and TRBJ2-3; D gene uncertain. V gave up 5 bases and J gave up 2 bases, with 5 bases separating them. The CDR3 covers 12 residues. CDR1 and CDR2 from the germline V gene are LNHDA and SQIVND (reference sequence).

This clone appeared a few times. V and J are TRBV7-2 and TRBJ1-4, with unresolved D. The CDR3 runs 13 residues. Germline V lookup: CDR1 SGHTA, CDR2 FQGNSA. V was shortened by 7 bases and J by 0 bases, with 6 bases between the two germline ends. The chain's CDR3 is CASKRATNEKLFF. In nucleotides, the CDR3 is TGTGCCAGCAAACGCGCAACTAATGAAAAACTGTTTTTT. The variable domain in full, with the rest retrieved from reference TRBV7-2 and TRBJ1-4, is GAGVSQSPSNKVTEKGKDVELRCDPISGHTALYWYRQSLGQGLEFLIYFQGNSAPDKSGLPSDRFSAERTGGSVSTLTIQRTQQEDSAVYLCASKRATNEKLFFGSGTQLSVL.

The CDR3 here is CASSMAGVNGYTF. Written as DNA, the CDR3 is TGTGCCAGTAGTATGGCGGGTGTAAATGGCTACACCTTC. This sequence joins TRBV19 and TRBJ1-2; D remains ambiguous. Germline V gene lookup returns CDR1 LNHDA and CDR2 SQIVND (reference sequence). CDR3 length: 13 residues. The V end was cut by 3 bases, the J end by 6 bases, with 11 bases between.

This clone was found once. This rearrangement joins TRBV19 to TRBJ1-5, with D uncertain. Trimming removed 7 bases from V and 5 bases from J, with 15 bases in between. This CDR3 comprises 14 residues. Germline assignment: CDR1 LNHDA and CDR2 SQIVND (reference sequence). The CDR3 loop is CASTPDGVDQPQHF. The CDR3 nucleotides read TGTGCCAGTACCCCGGACGGGGTGGATCAGCCCCAGCATTTT.

The rearrangement links TRBV11-2 to TRBJ1-3; a possible D gene is TRBD1 (6 bases). CDR3 size: 19 residues. Per the germline V gene, CDR1 is SGHAT and CDR2 is FQNNGV. The V end was cut by 6 bases, the J end by 0 bases, with 24 bases between. The CDR3 DNA reads TGTGCCAGCAGAGCTCCGGGCAGGGGCGAGTACCACTCTGGAAACACCATATATTTT. It codes for CASRAPGRGEYHSGNTIYF. The full variable domain, rest sourced from reference TRBV11-2 and TRBJ1-3, is EAGVAQSPRYKIIEKRQSVAFWCNPISGHATLYWYQQILGQGPKLLIQFQNNGVVDDSQLPKDRFSAERLKGVDSTLKIQPAKLEDSAVYLCASRAPGRGEYHSGNTIYFGEGSWLTVV.

The DNA of the CDR3 is TGTGCCAGCGCCGGCTCGGGGGGGGACACTGAAGCTTTCTTT. Protein: CASAGSGGDTEAFF. V usage is TRBV6-5 and J usage is TRBJ1-1; tentative D call: TRBD1 (5 bases). The CDR3 has 14 residues. V gave up 8 bases and J gave up 3 bases, with 16 bases separating them. Germline V gives CDR1 MNHEY, CDR2 SVGAGI.

This sequence joins TRBV7-9 and TRBJ1-4; D gene uncertain. The germline CDR1 and CDR2 sequences are SEHNR and FQNEAQ (reference sequence). The germline V and J ends were trimmed by 2 bases and 8 bases, with 9 bases remaining between them. CDR3 length: 13 residues. The CDR3 DNA is TGTGCCAGCAGCTTACTGACGGGGGAAAAACTGTTTTTT. As protein: CASSLLTGEKLFF.

J is TRBJ2-5 and V is TRBV24-1; no reliable D call. Trimming pared 4 bases from V and 5 bases from J, leaving 7 bases between. Germline values: CDR1 KGHDR, CDR2 SFDVKD. CDR3 length: 12 amino acids. CDR3 nucleotides: TGTGCCACCAGTGACCCCGGGGAGACCCAGTACTTC. Its translation is CATSDPGETQYF.

This clone was found once. The chain combines TRBV4-1 with TRBJ1-2; D might be TRBD1 (5 bases). This CDR3 region has 17 residues. Per germline, CDR1 MGHRA and CDR2 YSYEKL. The V end lost 0 bases, the J end lost 4 bases, and 18 bases lay between the germline ends. The CDR3 sequence: CASSQDRGYGQTYGYTF. The CDR3 DNA reads TGCGCCAGCAGCCAAGATCGGGGATATGGACAAACCTATGGCTACACCTTC.

The gene calls are TRBV9 and TRBJ2-5; TRBD2 matches 13 bases. After removal of 0 bases from V and 4 bases from J, the junction contained 3 bases not matched to a gene. The CDR3 is made up of 16 amino acids. From germline, CDR1 is SGDLS and CDR2 YYNGEE. This CDR3 is CASSVARTSGGETQYF. CDR3 DNA sequence: TGTGCCAGCAGCGTAGCCAGGACTAGCGGGGGAGAGACCCAGTACTTC.

The chain employs TRBV3-1 (or the pseudogene TRBV3-2) and TRBJ2-3, with D tentatively TRBD1 (6 bases). Germline V gene sequence: CDR1 LGHDT, CDR2 YNNKEL (reference sequence). This CDR3 has 15 amino acids. With 0 bases removed from V and 6 bases from J, the gap between germline ends came to 13 bases. Written as DNA, the CDR3 is TGTGCCAGCAGCCAAGATCTCAGGGGTTGGGATACGCAGTATTTT. Translation gives CASSQDLRGWDTQYF.

The rearrangement uses TRBV15 and TRBJ1-1; weak D call: TRBD1 (5 bases). Per the germline V gene, CDR1 is LNHNV and CDR2 is YYDKDF (reference sequence). V was shortened by 1 base and J by 4 bases, with 10 bases between the two germline ends. The CDR3 is 14 amino acids. The CDR3 DNA reads TGTGCCACCAGCAGAGTGGGGGGAACCACTGAAGCTTTCTTT. It yields the protein CATSRVGGTTEAFF. The whole variable domain, remainder taken from reference TRBV15 and TRBJ1-1, is DAMVIQNPRYQVTQFGKPVTLSCSQTLNHNVMYWYQQKSSQAPKLLFHYYDKDFNNEADTPDNFQSRRPNTSFCFLDIRSPGLGDTAMYLCATSRVGGTTEAFFGQGTRLTVV.

The chain has TRBV18 and TRBJ2-7; TRBD2 aligns across 14 bases. The ends lost 4 bases at V and 9 bases at J; junction bases unmatched: 2. This CDR3 comprises 13 residues. Germline-derived CDR1 and CDR2 are KGHSH and LQKENI. DNA for the CDR3: TGTGCCAGCTCACAAGGACTAGCGGGGGGGCAGTACGTC. Its translation: CASSQGLAGGQYV.

This clone has just one count. V gene TRBV24-1 combines with J gene TRBJ2-3; 8 positions agree with TRBD2. Losses at the gene ends were 2 bases for V and 6 bases for J; bases not matched to a gene: 9. Germline V gene data show CDR1 as KGHDR and CDR2 as SFDVKD. The CDR3 runs to 16 residues. CDR3 coding DNA: TGTGCCACCAGTGATTCTCCTTCGCGGGGGGTCGATACGCAGTATTTT. Amino acid sequence: CATSDSPSRGVDTQYF.

This clone was seen only once. V usage is TRBV18 and J usage is TRBJ2-7; D may be TRBD1 (6 bases). CDR3 size: 13 residues. Per the germline V gene, CDR1 is KGHSH and CDR2 is LQKENI. V lost 3 bases and J lost 6, with 12 bases in between. The CDR3 coding sequence is TGTGCCAGCTCACCCAGGGACATCGCCGAGCAGTACGTC. Residues: CASSPRDIAEQYV.

This clone was observed a few times. The genes are TRBV19 and TRBJ2-1, with D perhaps TRBD1 or TRBD2 (5 bases each). This CDR3 has 15 amino acids. Germline V gives CDR1 LNHDA, CDR2 SQIVND (reference sequence). Trimming pared 5 bases from V and 7 bases from J, leaving 18 bases between. CDR3 sequence (DNA): TGTGCCAGTAGTGAGGGACGGATTATCGGGAATGAGCAGTTCTTC. Protein product: CASSEGRIIGNEQFF.